The rows below give T cell receptor beta chains drawn from one sample of a study of T cell responses to AZD1222 COVID-19 vaccine. Repertoires were generated with immunoSEQ multiplex PCR, while TCRdb's copy carries only in-frame clones and drops some. Of 140,000 to 150,000 clones in the sample, less than 95% were seen once. The sample was peripheral blood, taken 28 days after the second dose of the MenACWY control vaccine. The receptors come from an adult who received the MenACWY meningococcal vaccine as a control. The CDR3 runs from the conserved cysteine through the conserved F or W. The order of the fields is J gene, clone size, D gene, V gene, CDR3 protein, CDR3 DNA. D genes are given only for firm matches. Expanded clones are given a class, and other clones once, few, many or no size at all.

>TRBJ1-2|-|-|TRBV28
CATESLGDTGPYGYTF
TGTGCCACCGAGAGTTTGGGGGACACCGGCCCCTATGGCTACACCTTC
>TRBJ1-5|-|-|TRBV24-1
CATSDSQGPNQPQHF
TGTGCCACCAGTGATTCCCAGGGACCCAATCAGCCCCAGCATTTT
>TRBJ1-2|-|-|TRBV28
CASSFPTGYGNGYTF
TGTGCCAGCAGTTTTCCAACAGGGTATGGCAATGGCTACACCTTC
>TRBJ2-5|once|TRBD2|TRBV7-8
CASSLATSGSVLTQYF
TGTGCCAGCAGCTTAGCCACTAGCGGGTCGGTGTTGACCCAGTACTTC
>TRBJ1-2|-|-|TRBV2
CASSDWGANYGYTF
TGTGCCAGCAGTGACTGGGGAGCTAACTATGGCTACACCTTC
>TRBJ2-7|-|-|TRBV28
CASSFDSYLSYEQYF
TGTGCCAGCAGTTTTGACAGCTATCTTTCCTACGAGCAGTACTTC
>TRBJ1-1|-|-|TRBV5-1
CASRSGFEWDTEAFF
TGCGCCAGCAGATCAGGGTTTGAGTGGGACACTGAAGCTTTCTTT
>TRBJ2-5|once|-|TRBV3-1/TRBV3-2
CASSQRPGDQETQYF
TGTGCCAGCAGCCAGAGACCGGGAGACCAAGAGACCCAGTACTTC
>TRBJ1-4|-|-|TRBV28
CASRPDTNEKLFF
TGTGCCAGCAGACCGGACACCAATGAAAAACTGTTTTTT
>TRBJ1-1|-|TRBD1|TRBV4-1
CASSQGTGPFMNTEAFF
TGCGCCAGCAGCCAAGGGACAGGCCCATTCATGAACACTGAAGCTTTCTTT
>TRBJ2-4|-|-|TRBV11-2
CASSFAGQNIQYF
TGTGCCAGCAGCTTCGCGGGGCAAAACATTCAGTACTTC
>TRBJ2-2|-|-|TRBV11-2
CASSSGGRMNTGELFF
TGTGCCAGCAGCTCCGGAGGGCGGATGAACACCGGGGAGCTGTTTTTT
>TRBJ2-4|-|-|TRBV4-3
CASSQDRAHPTKNIQYF
TGCGCCAGCAGCCAAGATAGAGCCCACCCAACCAAAAACATTCAGTACTTC
>TRBJ2-7|-|-|TRBV5-6
CASSPNFGGQYF
TGTGCCAGCAGCCCCAACTTTGGGGGGCAGTACTTC
>TRBJ2-1|once|-|TRBV19
CASSMRVSYNEQFF
TGTGCCAGTAGTATGCGTGTCTCCTACAATGAGCAGTTCTTC
>TRBJ2-1|-|-|TRBV2
CASRESTYSYNEQFF
TGTGCCAGCAGAGAATCTACCTACTCCTACAATGAGCAGTTCTTC
>TRBJ1-2|once|-|TRBV9
CASSVGNGYTF
TGTGCCAGCAGCGTAGGTAATGGCTACACCTTC
>TRBJ2-3|-|TRBD1|TRBV19
CASMETRDRVDTQYF
TGTGCCAGTATGGAAACTCGGGACAGGGTTGATACGCAGTATTTT
>TRBJ2-1|-|TRBD2|TRBV27
CASFSGSSYNEQFF
TGTGCCAGCTTCAGCGGGAGCTCCTACAATGAGCAGTTCTTC
>TRBJ2-7|once|TRBD2|TRBV7-3
CASAGGAGVESEQYF
TGTGCCAGCGCGGGGGGGGCGGGAGTAGAATCCGAGCAGTACTTC
>TRBJ2-1|once|-|TRBV5-6
CASGSRRANEQFF
TGTGCCAGCGGGAGTCGACGGGCCAATGAGCAGTTCTTC
>TRBJ1-6|-|-|TRBV28
CASGNQWANSPLHF
TGTGCCAGCGGAAACCAATGGGCTAATTCACCCCTCCACTTT
>TRBJ2-1|-|-|TRBV28
CASSPPVREQFF
TGTGCCAGCAGCCCGCCGGTTCGTGAGCAGTTCTTC
>TRBJ1-2|-|TRBD1|TRBV2
CASSAATGDGYGYTF
TGTGCCAGCAGTGCGGCCACAGGGGACGGCTATGGCTACACCTTC
>TRBJ1-4|-|-|TRBV3-1/TRBV3-2
CASSQDRGSQTEKLFF
TGTGCCAGCAGCCAAGATCGGGGTTCACAAACCGAAAAACTGTTTTTT
>TRBJ2-2|-|TRBD2|TRBV14
CASSQDRLAGGTNTGELFF
TGTGCCAGCAGCCAAGATCGCCTAGCGGGGGGGACGAACACCGGGGAGCTGTTTTTT
>TRBJ2-2|-|-|TRBV10-3
CAISSTRVDTGELFF
TGTGCCATCAGTTCAACTAGGGTTGATACCGGGGAGCTGTTTTTT
>TRBJ2-3|-|-|TRBV19
CASSITGLDTDTQYF
TGTGCCAGTAGTATAACGGGACTGGACACAGATACGCAGTATTTT
>TRBJ1-4|-|TRBD1|TRBV7-8
CASSANPGQGGEKLFF
TGTGCCAGCAGCGCCAACCCGGGACAGGGGGGGGAAAAACTGTTTTTT
>TRBJ2-7|-|TRBD2|TRBV23-1
CASSQSQREGAYEQYF
TGCGCCAGCAGTCAATCTCAGCGGGAGGGCGCCTACGAGCAGTACTTC
>TRBJ2-7|-|-|TRBV11-2
CASSLFGDSYEQYF
TGTGCCAGCAGCTTGTTCGGGGATTCCTACGAGCAGTACTTC
>TRBJ2-5|-|TRBD1|TRBV11-2
CASRHSGQAQETQYF
TGTGCCAGCAGACACTCGGGACAGGCCCAAGAGACCCAGTACTTC
>TRBJ2-3|-|-|TRBV18
CASSPPVHTDTQYF
TGTGCCAGCTCACCACCCGTTCACACAGATACGCAGTATTTT
>TRBJ1-6|-|-|TRBV5-1
CASSSGDNSPLHF
TGCGCCAGCAGCTCAGGAGATAATTCACCCCTCCACTTT
>TRBJ2-5|-|-|TRBV5-1
CASSLDRVEETQYF
TGCGCCAGCAGCTTGGACAGGGTAGAAGAGACCCAGTACTTC
>TRBJ2-5|-|TRBD2|TRBV28
CASSTPTSGRLETQYF
TGTGCCAGCAGTACCCCGACTAGCGGGAGATTGGAGACCCAGTACTTC
>TRBJ2-2|-|-|TRBV6-4
CASSTEEVSGELFF
TGTGCCAGCAGTACCGAGGAGGTTTCCGGGGAGCTGTTTTTT
>TRBJ2-2|-|TRBD2|TRBV4-3
CASSQDLAGVLRTGELFF
TGCGCCAGCAGCCAAGATCTAGCGGGAGTCTTGAGGACCGGGGAGCTGTTTTTT
>TRBJ1-2|few|-|TRBV5-1
CASSVQVPIGDGYTF
TGCGCCAGCAGCGTCCAGGTACCAATTGGGGATGGCTACACCTTC
>TRBJ2-2|few|-|TRBV14
CASSQIEPTGELFF
TGTGCCAGCAGCCAGATAGAGCCGACCGGGGAGCTGTTTTTT
>TRBJ2-3|-|-|TRBV9
CASSAITDTQYF
TGTGCCAGCAGCGCTATCACAGATACGCAGTATTTT
>TRBJ2-3|once|TRBD2|TRBV9
CASSPPGGDTQYF
TGTGCCAGCAGCCCCCCGGGGGGGGATACGCAGTATTTT
>TRBJ2-2|-|-|TRBV6-2/TRBV6-3
CASSYLRLGNTGELFF
TGTGCCAGCAGTTACCTGAGACTAGGTAACACCGGGGAGCTGTTTTTT